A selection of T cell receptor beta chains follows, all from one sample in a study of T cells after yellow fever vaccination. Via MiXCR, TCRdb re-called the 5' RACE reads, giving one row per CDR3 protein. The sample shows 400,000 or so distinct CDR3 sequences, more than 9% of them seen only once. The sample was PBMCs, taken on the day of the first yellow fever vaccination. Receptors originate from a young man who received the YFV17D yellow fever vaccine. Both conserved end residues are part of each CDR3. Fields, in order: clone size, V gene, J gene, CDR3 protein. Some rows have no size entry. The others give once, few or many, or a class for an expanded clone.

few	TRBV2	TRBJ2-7	CASRGRAYEQYF
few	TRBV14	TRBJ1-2	CASSQEIWVTGDGYTF
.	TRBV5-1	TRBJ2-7	CASRGGSEQYF
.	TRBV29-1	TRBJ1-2	CSDREGALYGYTF
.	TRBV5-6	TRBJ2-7	CASTIGAPLEDEQYF
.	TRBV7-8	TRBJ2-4	CASSPGVAPAKNIQYF
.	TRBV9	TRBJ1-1	CASSAWATPNTEAFF
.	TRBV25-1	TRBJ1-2	CASSEGGRYYGYTF
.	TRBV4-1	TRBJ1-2	CASSQERAGGRGYTF
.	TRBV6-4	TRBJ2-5	CASSGGKTQYF
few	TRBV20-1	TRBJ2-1	CSAGGVGYNEQLF
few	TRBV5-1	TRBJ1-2	CASSLNRDPGYTF
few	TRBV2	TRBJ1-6	CASSDRRVNSPLHF
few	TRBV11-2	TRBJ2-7	CASTAPDRGTSMSLEQYF
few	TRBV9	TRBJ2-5	CASSVVTGGSETQYF
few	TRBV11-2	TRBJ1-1	CASSSQGPTEAFF
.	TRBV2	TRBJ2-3	CATEVELAGDGDTQYF
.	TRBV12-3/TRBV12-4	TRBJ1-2	CASSRGGPYGYTF
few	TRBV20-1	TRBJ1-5	CSAPHGQGPQHF
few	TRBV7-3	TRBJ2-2	CASSFGLLNTGELFF